This T cell receptor (beta chain) was profiled in a study of CD8+CD57+ T cells in acquired aplastic anemia. Sequenced patients had shown CD8+CD57+ cell expansion by flow cytometry. Blood samples were obtained from patients who had received no prior therapy. The CDR3 totals 17 residues. Germline loops: CDR1 KGHDR, CDR2 SFDVKD. The V and J ends lost 5 bases and 6 bases, in that order; junction bases with no gene match: 14. Study-wide results and caveats: It was found that about 31 CD8+ CDR3 sequences were shared between patients and controls.

This clonotype has a count of ten or more. Its target is unknown. Investigators profiled TCR beta VDJ and CDR3 from genomic DNA template. Each CDR3 protein is one row after TCRdb ran MiXCR on the reads. Among around 150,000 distinct CDR3 sequences listed, 40% to 60% were seen once. Material for sequencing was sorted CD4+, CD8+, or CD8+CD57+ T cells (not recorded which) from PBMCs. The genes are TRBV24-1 and TRBJ2-1; 8 bases agree with TRBD1. This TCR was sampled from a human donor with aplastic anemia. The CDR3 loop reads CATSAPLTGEFLNEQFF. The DNA of the CDR3 is TGTGCCACCAGTGCCCCCTTGACAGGGGAATTTCTCAATGAGCAGTTCTTC.